This T cell receptor beta chain was sequenced in a study of blood T cell repertoires in COVID-19. Study in general: Some COVID-19 samples were acute and others convalescent; all came from the United States, Italy and Spain. T cells, B-cell-depleted T cells, or PBMCs provided the cDNA or gDNA that served as material.

The data were produced by immunoSEQ multiplex PCR, yet TCRdb's version contains in-frame clones alone and is incomplete. The repertoire consists of over 150,000 clones, with roughly nine tenths occurring once and the leading ten covering approximately 0.55%. The CDR3 has 16 residues. In germline, CDR1 is KGHDR, CDR2 SFDVKD. With V trimmed by 5 bases and J by 7 bases, 11 bases remained unmatched. V usage is TRBV24-1 and J usage is TRBJ2-1; TRBD1 matches 9 bases. The sample was peripheral blood. The receptor's source is a middle-aged man with acute or convalescent COVID-19. In nucleotides, the CDR3 is TGTGCCACCAGTGCCCCGGGGGGACAGGGACGGAATGAGCAGTTCTTC. Translating gives CATSAPGGQGRNEQFF.